Presented here are 25 T cell receptor beta chains from one specimen sequenced in a study of cytomegalovirus exposure and HLA in healthy donors. The PCR contained 60 Vbeta and 13 Jbeta primers. Generated by immunoSEQ multiplex PCR, the TCRdb table keeps only in-frame clones and is missing some. The table records around 180,000 clones, around 79% of them present only once. The source material was PBMCs. The receptors shown here come from a woman aged 50 to 60 in good health and CMV-seronegative.

The rearrangement joins TRBV7-3 to TRBJ2-7; possible D gene TRBD1, 6 bases. The V end lost 5 bases, the J end lost 4 bases, and 18 bases lay between the germline ends. CDR3 length equals 15 residues. CDR1 is SGHTA, CDR2 FQGTGA, per germline. The CDR3 reads CASSPSGVQKYEQYF. In DNA, the CDR3 is TGTGCCAGCAGCCCGTCAGGGGTCCAGAAATACGAGCAGTACTTC.

This sequence joins TRBV7-9 and TRBJ1-2; 7 bases fit TRBD1. This CDR3 is built from 17 residues. CDR1 is SEHNR, CDR2 FQNEAQ, per germline (reference sequence). V trimming: 5 bases; J trimming: 4 bases; junction bases outside the gene matches: 16. The CDR3 DNA reads as TGTGCCAGCAGCCGATTTAGGGGGCGGGAGGTGAGCTATGGCTACACCTTC. Protein product: CASSRFRGREVSYGYTF.

This clone was detected only a few times. The rearrangement uses TRBV2 and TRBJ1-5; D call uncertain. Germline assignment: CDR1 SNHLY and CDR2 FYNNEI. CDR3 size: 16 residues. Trimming shortened V by 2 bases and J by 1 base, and 12 bases separated the two germline ends. CDR3 in DNA: TGTGCCAGCAGTGAATGGCACAGCTTCAGCAATCAGCCCCAGCATTTT. It encodes CASSEWHSFSNQPQHF.

This chain uses TRBV9 with TRBJ2-3, with TRBD2 matching 9 bases. From germline, CDR1 is SGDLS and CDR2 YYNGEE. The CDR3 spans 15 residues. Unmatched junction bases numbered 6, after V lost 4 bases and J lost 3 bases. The CDR3 protein is CASSTSGGMTDTQYF. Here the CDR3 DNA reads TGTGCCAGCAGCACAAGCGGGGGGATGACAGATACGCAGTATTTT.

This clone was seen a handful of times. Other nucleotide sequences in the sample specify the same CDR3. The chain employs TRBV29-1 and TRBJ1-1; D possibly corresponds to TRBD1 (5 bases). In germline, CDR1 is SQVTM, CDR2 ANQGSEA. Trimming took off 3 bases at V and 0 bases at J, with 5 bases between the two ends. The length of the CDR3 is 12 residues. In DNA, the CDR3 is TGCAGCGTTGACAGGGTGAACACTGAAGCTTTCTTT. It yields the protein CSVDRVNTEAFF.

The V call is TRBV5-5, the J call TRBJ1-1; D possibly corresponds to TRBD1 (6 bases). V gave up 1 base and J gave up 4 bases, with 14 bases separating them. This CDR3 contains 15 residues. In germline, CDR1 is SGHKS, CDR2 YYEKEE (reference sequence). The DNA of the CDR3 is TGTGCCAGCAGCTTGTTTAGGCAGGGGCTCACTGAAGCTTTCTTT. Amino acids: CASSLFRQGLTEAFF.

The V and J genes are TRBV2 and TRBJ1-5; TRBD1 matches at 7 bases. V trimming: 6 bases; J trimming: 1 base; junction bases outside the gene matches: 12. Germline values: CDR1 SNHLY, CDR2 FYNNEI. The CDR3 consists of 17 residues. CDR3 in DNA: TGTGCCAGCAGCGGCGACAGGGTTGGGAGGAGCAATCAGCCCCAGCATTTT. Protein: CASSGDRVGRSNQPQHF. The full variable domain, completed using reference TRBV2 and TRBJ1-5, is EPEVTQTPSHQVTQMGQEVILRCVPISNHLYFYWYRQILGQKVEFLVSFYNNEISEKSEIFDDQFSVERPDGSNFTLKIRSTKLEDSAMYFCASSGDRVGRSNQPQHFGDGTRLSIL.

This chain connects TRBV11-3 to TRBJ2-2; maybe TRBD1 (6 bases). V lost 3 bases to trimming and J lost 5 bases, with 13 bases between them. Germline V gene data show CDR1 as SGHNT and CDR2 as YENEEA. CDR3 length: 15 residues. Here the CDR3 reads CASSFLQGLTGELFF. CDR3 nucleotides: TGTGCCAGCAGCTTTTTACAGGGATTGACCGGGGAGCTGTTTTTT.

The gene calls are TRBV6-1 and TRBJ1-4; 9 positions agree with TRBD1. With V trimmed by 5 bases and J by 10 bases, 5 bases remained unmatched. From germline, CDR1 is MNHNS and CDR2 SASEGT. This CDR3 contains 13 residues. The CDR3 sequence is CASSSTTGGKLFF. The DNA for the CDR3 is TGTGCCAGCAGTTCAACGACAGGGGGAAAACTGTTTTTT.

The chain combines TRBV7-9 with TRBJ2-2, with a tentative D call TRBD1 (5 bases). Germline values: CDR1 SEHNR, CDR2 FQNEAQ (reference sequence). Trimming removed 5 bases at V and 3 bases at J, with 16 bases between. This CDR3 is 16 amino acids long. For the CDR3, the DNA is TGTGCCAGCAGCCTTCAGGGTAGTGTGGACACCGGGGAGCTGTTTTTT. It is translated as CASSLQGSVDTGELFF.

This chain connects TRBV7-2 to TRBJ2-7; 12 bases map to TRBD2. V lost 0 bases and J lost 1; bases outside the gene matches: 1. Germline V lookup: CDR1 SGHTA, CDR2 FQGNSA. The length of the CDR3 is 16 residues. The CDR3 DNA follows: TGTGCCAGCAGCTTAGCACTAGCGGGGGGTTCCTACGAGCAGTACTTC. It yields the protein CASSLALAGGSYEQYF.

The CDR3 spells CASSFQTGEAYEQYF. In DNA, the CDR3 is TGTGCCAGCAGCTTCCAAACCGGGGAGGCCTACGAGCAGTACTTC. This chain links TRBV7-2 with TRBJ2-7; weak D call: TRBD2 (6 bases). V was shortened by 3 bases and J by 2 bases, with 14 bases between the two germline ends. CDR3 size: 15 residues. Germline V gene sequence: CDR1 SGHTA, CDR2 FQGNSA.

The genes are TRBV27 and TRBJ1-1; tentative D call: TRBD1 (5 bases). The CDR3 is made up of 15 amino acids. The V and J ends lost 6 bases and 3 bases respectively, with 17 bases between them. CDR1 and CDR2 (germline): MNHEY, SMNVEV (reference sequence). The CDR3 nucleotides read TGTGCCAGCAGACGCGGGGCTGATGGGTACACTGAAGCTTTCTTT. It specifies CASRRGADGYTEAFF.

The chain joins TRBV15 to TRBJ1-4; 8 bases align to TRBD1. Trimming at V came to 2 bases and at J to 7 bases, leaving 3 bases not matched to a gene. Germline CDR1 reads LNHNV; CDR2 reads YYDKDF (reference sequence). The CDR3 is 14 amino acids. CDR3 sequence reads: CATSRRGTGEKLFF. The CDR3 DNA is TGTGCCACCAGCAGACGGGGGACAGGTGAAAAACTGTTTTTT.

This clone occurred once. This chain uses TRBV14 with TRBJ1-1; D is unclear. Trimming removed 4 bases at V and 5 bases at J, with 11 bases between. The CDR3 is 13 residues long. Germline assignment: CDR1 SGHDN and CDR2 FVKESK. Here the CDR3 reads CASSRSLGTEAFF. CDR3 bases: TGTGCCAGCAGCCGGAGTCTAGGAACTGAAGCTTTCTTT.

The chain uses TRBV18 and TRBJ1-5, with D possibly matching TRBD1 (6 bases). Germline CDR1 reads KGHSH; CDR2 reads LQKENI. This CDR3 comprises 14 residues. Deletions cut 6 bases from V and 3 bases from J, with 12 bases between. The CDR3 is CASSPDSINQPQHF. The CDR3 DNA is TGTGCCAGCTCTCCGGACAGTATCAATCAGCCCCAGCATTTT. Variable domain in full (rest from reference TRBV18 and TRBJ1-5): NAGVMQNPRHLVRRRGQEARLRCSPMKGHSHVYWYRQLPEEGLKFMVYLQKENIIDESGMPKERFSAEFPKEGPSILRIQQVVRGDSAAYFCASSPDSINQPQHFGDGTRLSIL.

The CDR3 reads CASSQLSGANVLTF. CDR3 in DNA: TGTGCCAGCTCACAGCTATCTGGGGCCAACGTCCTGACTTTC. This chain connects TRBV27 to TRBJ2-6, with D hard to call. Germline lookup yields CDR1 MNHEY and CDR2 SMNVEV (reference sequence). CDR3 length equals 14 residues. Trimming took 8 bases from V and 1 from J, leaving 9 bases between them.

The chain joins TRBV7-9 to TRBJ2-7; 7 bases map to TRBD1. CDR3 length: 12 residues. Germline CDR1 SEHNR, CDR2 FQNEAQ (reference sequence). Germline trimming cut 5 bases from V and 6 bases from J; bases unmatched to any gene: 4. The CDR3 protein is CASSDAGGEQYF. In DNA form, the CDR3 reads TGTGCCAGCAGCGACGCAGGGGGCGAGCAGTACTTC.

This clone was seen more than once but under ten times. The chain combines TRBV7-2 with TRBJ1-2; TRBD1 aligns across 10 bases. Trimming removed 7 bases from V and 8 bases from J; junction bases left unmatched: 13. Germline V gives CDR1 SGHTA, CDR2 FQGNSA. The CDR3 has 15 residues. CDR3 in amino acids: CASTVPGQGLGGYTF. DNA of the CDR3: TGTGCCAGCACCGTTCCGGGACAGGGGCTGGGCGGCTACACCTTC.

The chain joins TRBV27 to TRBJ2-1; tentatively, D is TRBD2 (6 bases). There are 14 residues in the CDR3. With 5 bases removed from V and 3 bases from J, the gap between germline ends came to 11 bases. CDR1 and CDR2 from the germline V gene are MNHEY and SMNVEV (reference sequence). CDR3 sequence reads: CASSPGTYYNEQFF. The DNA for the CDR3 is TGTGCCAGCAGTCCCGGGACTTACTACAATGAGCAGTTCTTC.

The chain joins TRBV10-1 to TRBJ2-7, with a tentative D call TRBD1 (6 bases). The V gene's germline CDR1 is WNHNN and CDR2 SYGVQD (reference sequence). V lost 8 bases and J 2 bases, leaving 13 bases between the germline ends. This CDR3 spans 13 amino acids. CDR3 DNA sequence: TGCGCCAGCCAGGACAGCGCGACCTACGAGCAGTACTTC. Translating it yields CASQDSATYEQYF.

This clone was recorded a few times. Here the CDR3 reads CASSETRWEKLFF. CDR3 DNA sequence: TGTGCCAGCAGTGAGACACGGTGGGAAAAACTGTTTTTT. The chain recombines TRBV2 with TRBJ1-4; D is undetermined. V gave up 3 bases and J gave up 8 bases, with 10 bases separating them. CDR3 size: 13 residues. Germline V gives CDR1 SNHLY, CDR2 FYNNEI.

This chain uses TRBV5-1 with TRBJ2-1; TRBD2 agrees at 13 bases. The CDR3 length is 16 residues. Germline V lookup: CDR1 SGHRS, CDR2 YFSETQ. The junction had 6 bases not matched to a gene; V was cut back by 0 bases and J by 9 bases. The CDR3 is CASSLGLAGGPAEQFF. CDR3 in DNA: TGCGCCAGCAGCTTGGGACTAGCGGGGGGCCCGGCTGAGCAGTTCTTC.

V is TRBV19 and J is TRBJ2-2, with D possibly matching TRBD1 (5 bases). The CDR3 has 13 amino acids. Trimming removed 4 bases from V and 6 bases from J, with 9 bases in between. Germline V gene data show CDR1 as LNHDA and CDR2 as SQIVND (reference sequence). CDR3: CASSSRVPGELFF. CDR3 nucleotide sequence: TGTGCCAGTAGTAGCAGGGTCCCCGGGGAGCTGTTTTTT.

The V call is TRBV5-8, the J call TRBJ1-1; TRBD1 is a possible D gene (5 bases). Germline V gene data show CDR1 as SGHTS and CDR2 as YDEGEE. Trimming removed 2 bases at V and 5 bases at J, with 19 bases between. This CDR3 has 16 residues. The CDR3 DNA sequence: TGTGCCAGCAGCTTAGGGGCGATTTCGGAGGGGACTGAAGCTTTCTTT. Protein sequence: CASSLGAISEGTEAFF.